What follows is one T cell receptor beta chain and its context. The sample belongs to a study of blood T cells in healthy people across ages. Germline lookup yields CDR1 MNHEY and CDR2 SMNVEV (reference sequence). Trimming stripped 2 bases from V and 0 bases from J, with 17 bases between. The CDR3 consists of 18 residues. PCR was performed a second time for roughly 7 to 12 cycles using a sample-barcoded 5' primer and a J-beta primer mix. TCRdb re-called the 5' RACE reads with MiXCR, one entry per CDR3 protein. Among 700,000 to 900,000 distinct CDR3 sequences listed, around a quarter were seen once. The sample was also linked to a second study, of T cells of mothers and their children. This second study notes: The entire RNA extract went into cDNA synthesis at roughly 1.5 ug per 15 ul. The second PCR used the M1S primer, and this primer added sample barcodes and 2-4 random nucleotides.

The material sequenced was blood. This clonotype originated in a boy aged 5-17 years in good health. The chain has TRBV27 and TRBJ2-4; D remains ambiguous. The CDR3 nucleotides read TGTGCCAGCAGTTTAGGGGTCGGCCCTAACCTAGCCAAAAACATTCAGTACTTC. It is translated as CASSLGVGPNLAKNIQYF.